The 27 T cell receptor beta chains reported below all come from one sample, sequenced in a study of regulatory T cells in long-lasting Graves disease. Time point described: persistent/refractory GD, antithyroid drugs over 5 years with positive TRAb. Extracted PBMC RNA gave rise to the TCR library. Sequencing libraries for TCR beta were prepared with iRepertoire HTBI primers and Arm-PCR of CDR3 regions. TCRdb reprocessed the multiplex PCR reads with MiXCR, giving one entry per CDR3 protein. The sample lists fewer than 450,000 distinct CDR3 sequences; under 25% were seen once. The source was peripheral blood mononuclear cells (PBMCs), collected when the disease was refractory, from a patient treated with antithyroid drugs. These receptors all come from a female donor with Graves disease.

This clonotype was recorded at least ten times. This chain connects TRBV12-3 or TRBV12-4 to TRBJ1-2; D is uncertain. With 1 base removed from V and 0 bases from J, the gap between germline ends came to 15 bases. This CDR3 is built from 17 residues. The CDR3 DNA sequence: TGTGCCAGCAGTTTAGGTCGGCCACTCCGGTCTAACTATGGCTACACCTTC. Its protein is CASSLGRPLRSNYGYTF.

Only a few counts were recorded for this clonotype. The chain is built from TRBV29-1 and TRBJ1-1; 8 positions agree with TRBD1. V shed 2 bases and J 4 bases; nucleotides not matched to a gene: 3. The CDR3 covers 13 residues. Germline V CDR1 and CDR2: SQVTM, ANQGSEA. CDR3 sequence reads: CSVETGGSTEAFF. CDR3 DNA: TGCAGCGTTGAAACAGGGGGAAGCACTGAAGCTTTCTTT.

The J gene is TRBJ2-3, the V gene TRBV3-1; TRBD1 matches 7 bases. Germline V gene sequence: CDR1 LGHDT, CDR2 YNNKEL (reference sequence). The CDR3 length is 15 residues. The V segment lost 4 bases and the J segment 0 bases; nucleotides outside the gene matches: 4. The CDR3 nucleotides are TGTGCCAGCAGCCCGCGACAGGGTAGCACAGATACGCAGTATTTT. It yields the protein CASSPRQGSTDTQYF.

This clonotype was seen only a few times. This chain uses TRBV30 with TRBJ1-6; weak D call: TRBD1 (6 bases). V was cut by 3 bases and J by 5 bases, with 14 bases left in between. This CDR3 contains 15 residues. Germline-derived CDR1 and CDR2 are GTSNPN and SVGIG (reference sequence). The CDR3 region is CAWSLQGFNNSPLHF. For the CDR3, the DNA is TGTGCCTGGAGCCTACAGGGTTTTAATAATTCACCCCTCCACTTT.

Ten or more counts support this clonotype. The chain links TRBV6-2 or TRBV6-3 to TRBJ2-7; tentatively, D is TRBD2 (6 bases). The CDR3 consists of 15 residues. Germline CDR1 and CDR2: MNHEY and SVGEGT. V dropped 3 bases and J dropped 0 bases, with 12 bases sitting between them. CDR3: CASSYLHGSSYEQYF. The CDR3 DNA reads as TGTGCCAGCAGTTATCTTCACGGGAGCTCCTACGAGCAGTACTTC.

The gene calls are TRBV27 and TRBJ1-2; no reliable D call. Germline assignment: CDR1 MNHEY and CDR2 SMNVEV (reference sequence). V lost 0 bases and J 7 bases, leaving 18 bases between the germline ends. The CDR3 is 16 residues long. The CDR3 DNA reads as TGTGCCAGCAGTTTATCGATCGGTATAGGGTCTGTTGGCTACACCTTC. It specifies CASSLSIGIGSVGYTF.

This clonotype was seen ten or more times. The rearrangement links TRBV5-6 to TRBJ2-5; D remains unclear. Germline CDR1 SGHDT, CDR2 YYEEEE. The V and J ends lost 6 bases and 1 base respectively, with 16 bases between them. CDR3 length: 15 amino acids. Written as DNA, the CDR3 is TGTGCCAGCACAGTTATCGGCGGTTTCCAAGAGACCCAGTACTTC. Residues: CASTVIGGFQETQYF.

This clonotype showed up just a few times. This chain uses TRBV5-1 with TRBJ1-1, with a weak D call TRBD1 (6 bases). CDR1 is SGHRS, CDR2 YFSETQ, per germline. The germline V and J ends were trimmed by 0 bases and 1 base, with 13 bases remaining between them. CDR3 length: 16 amino acids. The CDR3: CASSLDTVRGNTEAFF. The DNA of the CDR3 is TGCGCCAGCAGCTTGGACACGGTCAGGGGGAACACTGAAGCTTTCTTT.

This clonotype has only a few counts. The V call is TRBV19, the J call TRBJ1-1; TRBD1 matches 11 bases. In germline, CDR1 is LNHDA, CDR2 SQIVND (reference sequence). CDR3 size: 16 residues. V lost 5 bases to trimming and J lost 2 bases; unmatched junction nucleotides: 7. The CDR3 nucleotides read TGTGCCAGTAGTGTCGCCGGGACAGGGGGAAACACTGAAGCTTTCTTT. The encoded protein is CASSVAGTGGNTEAFF.

This clonotype showed up just a few times. The J gene is TRBJ2-7, the V gene TRBV27; 10 positions match TRBD2. The V gene's germline CDR1 is MNHEY and CDR2 SMNVEV (reference sequence). Losses at the gene ends were 3 bases for V and 4 bases for J; bases not matched to a gene: 6. The CDR3 is 15 amino acids. The CDR3 loop is CASSFGVSGRYEQYF. The CDR3 bases are TGTGCCAGCAGTTTCGGGGTTAGCGGGAGGTACGAGCAGTACTTC.

This clonotype was seen many times. This rearrangement joins TRBV12-3 or TRBV12-4 to TRBJ1-1; 8 bases agree with TRBD1. V shed 4 bases, J shed 5 bases, and the junction held 9 bases outside the gene matches. The CDR3 is 15 amino acids. CDR3 sequence: CASSSLNRGRTEAFF. DNA for the CDR3: TGTGCCAGCAGTTCCCTGAACAGGGGGAGGACTGAAGCTTTCTTT.

This chain joins TRBV19 and TRBJ2-1; no reliable D call. The germline V gene encodes CDR1 LNHDA and CDR2 SQIVND (reference sequence). Trimming removed 1 base from V and 0 bases from J, with 7 bases in between. This CDR3 has 15 amino acids. The CDR3 sequence: CASSIGPSSYNEQFF. The DNA of the CDR3 is TGTGCCAGTAGTATAGGTCCCAGCTCCTACAATGAGCAGTTCTTC.

This clonotype has at least ten counts. The rearrangement joins TRBV2 to TRBJ2-5; no definite D call. The V end was cut by 4 bases, the J end by 5 bases, with 8 bases between. The germline gives CDR1 SNHLY, CDR2 FYNNEI. This CDR3 spans 12 amino acids. CDR3 DNA: TGTGCCAGCAGTGCCGCTCAGGAGACCCAGTACTTC. This sequence encodes CASSAAQETQYF.

V gene TRBV9 combines with J gene TRBJ2-3; TRBD2 aligns across 9 bases. Germline V CDR1 and CDR2: SGDLS, YYNGEE. The CDR3 runs 16 residues. V trimming: 0 bases; J trimming: 3 bases; junction bases outside the gene matches: 5. The CDR3 region is CASSVGGGRGTDTQYF. DNA for the CDR3: TGTGCCAGCAGCGTAGGGGGCGGGAGGGGGACAGATACGCAGTATTTT.

The chain is built from TRBV20-1 and TRBJ1-2; the D gene is possibly TRBD1 (6 bases). Deletions cut 4 bases from V and 2 bases from J, with 11 bases between. The germline V gene encodes CDR1 DFQATT and CDR2 SNEGSKA (reference sequence). The CDR3 is 13 amino acids. The CDR3 here is CSATNRVNYGYTF. For the CDR3, the DNA is TGCAGTGCTACAAACAGGGTGAACTATGGCTACACCTTC.

The V call is TRBV4-1, the J call TRBJ2-2; TRBD1 might be the D (6 bases). CDR3 length equals 15 residues. Germline loops: CDR1 MGHRA, CDR2 YSYEKL. With 4 bases removed from V and 8 bases from J, the gap between germline ends came to 17 bases. The CDR3 sequence is CASSLRTVGVGELFF. CDR3 coding DNA: TGCGCCAGCAGCCTCAGGACAGTCGGGGTAGGGGAGCTGTTTTTT.

This clonotype came up a few times. The V call is TRBV12-3 or TRBV12-4, the J call TRBJ1-5, with TRBD1 as a possible D gene (5 bases). This CDR3 spans 13 amino acids. V was trimmed by 9 bases and J by 5 bases, leaving 14 bases between them. This CDR3 is CARSLGGDQPQHF. CDR3 DNA sequence: TGTGCCAGATCCTTGGGGGGGGATCAGCCCCAGCATTTT.

Of note for this clonotype: This sequence may be a read error, since a much larger clone differs from it by one base. The chain joins TRBV6-5 to TRBJ2-7; 7 nucleotides agree with TRBD2. CDR1 is MNHEY and CDR2 is SVGAGI in the germline V gene. The CDR3 is 17 amino acids. The CDR3 protein is CASSFGPPGGGGYERYF. The DNA of the CDR3 is TGTGCCAGCAGTTTTGGCCCGCCGGGGGGAGGAGGCTACGAGCGGTACTTC.

The rearrangement links TRBV13 to TRBJ1-1, with a weak D call TRBD1 (5 bases). This CDR3 is built from 13 residues. V was trimmed by 0 bases and J by 6 bases, leaving 8 bases between them. Germline assignment: CDR1 PRHDT and CDR2 FYEKMQ (reference sequence). For the CDR3, the DNA is TGTGCCAGCAGCTTAGGGGGGGACTCTGAAGCTTTCTTT. It encodes CASSLGGDSEAFF.

This clonotype was observed a handful of times. The chain joins TRBV10-3 to TRBJ1-1; D is unclear. CDR1 is ENHRY, CDR2 SYGVKD, per germline. Trimming removed 6 bases at V and 1 base at J, with 12 bases between. The CDR3 has 14 residues. The CDR3 sequence is CAIRTAITNTEAFF. The CDR3 DNA is TGTGCCATCAGAACGGCCATTACGAACACTGAAGCTTTCTTT.

This clonotype was seen more than once but under ten times. Just one base apart from a much larger clone, this may be a read error. The chain recombines TRBV7-9 with TRBJ2-5; D uncertain. Germline CDR1 reads SEHNR; CDR2 reads FQNEAQ (reference sequence). V was trimmed by 8 bases and J by 5 bases, leaving 18 bases between them. This CDR3 contains 14 residues. The DNA for the CDR3 is TGTGCCAGCGGCATGGATCCGATGTGGGAGACCCAGTACTTC. It specifies CASGMDPMWETQYF.

In its sample, this clonotype was seen a few times. The rearrangement uses TRBV7-8 and TRBJ2-7; 7 bases are shared with TRBD1. The CDR3 is made up of 14 amino acids. V was clipped by 4 bases and J by 6 bases; unmatched bases: 9. Germline V gene data show CDR1 as SGHVS and CDR2 as FQNEAQ. CDR3 region: CASSSRQGHLEQYF. The CDR3 bases are TGTGCCAGCAGCTCCCGACAGGGACATCTCGAGCAGTACTTC.

Comment on this clonotype: Since a much larger clone is just one base distant, this may be a read error. The chain is built from TRBV5-7 and TRBJ2-5; D not resolved. TRBV5-7 is flagged as an ORF with uncertain function. This CDR3 is 15 amino acids long. V gave up 6 bases and J gave up 13 bases, with 28 bases separating them. For the CDR3, the DNA is TGTGCCAGCACCCTCGACGGCACTGCATTGAAGGCCCGGTACTTC. Its protein product is CASTLDGTALKARYF.

The gene calls are TRBV7-8 and TRBJ1-5; D remains ambiguous. V lost 5 bases, J lost 4 bases, and 24 bases lay in between. In germline, CDR1 is SGHVS, CDR2 FQNEAQ. The CDR3 loop spans 18 amino acids. The CDR3 reads CASSAATLWAGRNQPQHF. For the CDR3, the DNA is TGTGCCAGCAGCGCCGCTACTCTCTGGGCGGGGAGGAATCAGCCCCAGCATTTT.

In its sample, this clonotype was seen many times. The V and J genes are TRBV6-5 and TRBJ2-5; a weak D match, TRBD1 (8 bases). Germline values: CDR1 MNHEY, CDR2 SVGAGI. Trimming cost V 0 bases and J 4 bases, with 18 bases left between them. This CDR3 spans 17 amino acids. CDR3 sequence reads: CASSYSKTGGDVETQYF. The CDR3 region has the DNA TGTGCCAGCAGTTACTCGAAAACAGGGGGGGATGTAGAGACCCAGTACTTC.

The rearrangement uses TRBV29-1 and TRBJ2-7; no definite D call. V was trimmed by 0 bases and J by 3 bases, leaving 15 bases between them. Germline CDR1 and CDR2: SQVTM and ANQGSEA. The CDR3 loop spans 15 amino acids. Written as DNA, the CDR3 is TGCAGCGTTGAAGAACCGGGTCAGCCTTACTACGAGCAGTACTTC. It codes for CSVEEPGQPYYEQYF.

In this sample, this clonotype turned up a few times. The chain employs TRBV29-1 and TRBJ2-5; 9 bases map to TRBD1. V dropped 2 bases and J dropped 3; count of bases not matched to a gene: 1. The germline V gene encodes CDR1 SQVTM and CDR2 ANQGSEA. The CDR3 loop spans 13 amino acids. CDR3 in DNA: TGCAGCGTTGAAACAGGGGGCGAAGAGACCCAGTACTTC. Translated: CSVETGGEETQYF. The full variable domain, with the rest looked up from reference TRBV29-1 and TRBJ2-5, is SAVISQKPSRDICQRGTSLTIQCQVDSQVTMMFWYRQQPGQSLTLIATANQGSEATYESGFVIDKFPISRPNLTFSTLTVSNMSPEDSSIYLCSVETGGEETQYFGPGTRLLVL.